This entry concerns a single T cell receptor (beta chain). Trimming pared 8 bases from V and 2 bases from J, leaving 17 bases between. The CDR3 is 14 amino acids. CDR1 and CDR2 (germline): SGHRS, YFSETQ. The source of the sample is a study of PD-L1 blockade in urothelial cancer. Study-wide background: Patients started atezolizumab in 2014, 1,200 mg intravenously every 3 weeks. Analysis of blood occurred 3 weeks (second dose) and 6 weeks after treatment start. Prior chemotherapy regimens per patient numbered 0 to 3. Blood samples had a median of 141,255 T cells, roughly 83,000 unique TCRs, and clonality roughly 0.08.

TCRdb keeps only in-frame clones here, not all; method: immunoSEQ multiplex PCR. The sample includes around 40,000 clones, approximately 90% of them seen just once. The specimen was PBMCs, collected around atezolizumab (anti-PD-L1) treatment. The origin of this receptor is a man aged 55-75 years with urothelial cancer. The gene calls are TRBV5-1 and TRBJ2-7; tentatively, D is TRBD2 (6 bases). CDR3 sequence: CASYEGLGAYEQYF. In DNA, the CDR3 is TGCGCCAGTTACGAGGGACTTGGGGCCTACGAGCAGTACTTC. Supplemented by reference TRBV5-1 and TRBJ2-7, the full variable domain reads KAGVTQTPRYLIKTRGQQVTLSCSPISGHRSVSWYQQTPGQGLQFLFEYFSETQRNKGNFPGRFSGRQFSNSRSEMNVSTLELGDSALYLCASYEGLGAYEQYFGPGTRLTVT.